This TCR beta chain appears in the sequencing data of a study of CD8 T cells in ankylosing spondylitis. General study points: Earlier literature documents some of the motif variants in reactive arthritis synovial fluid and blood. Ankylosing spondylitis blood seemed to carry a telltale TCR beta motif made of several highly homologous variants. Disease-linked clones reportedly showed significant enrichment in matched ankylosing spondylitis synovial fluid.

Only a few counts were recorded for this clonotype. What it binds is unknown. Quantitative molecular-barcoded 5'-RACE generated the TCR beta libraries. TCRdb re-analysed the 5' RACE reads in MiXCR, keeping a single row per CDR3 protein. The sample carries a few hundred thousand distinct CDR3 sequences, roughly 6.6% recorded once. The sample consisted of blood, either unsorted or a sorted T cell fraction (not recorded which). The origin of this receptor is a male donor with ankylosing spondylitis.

The CDR3 region is CSARDYEGMDTQYF. The CDR3 DNA is TGCAGTGCTAGAGATTACGAGGGGATGGATACGCAGTATTTT. The rearrangement uses TRBV20-1 and TRBJ2-3; possibly TRBD1 or TRBD2 for D (5 bases each). This CDR3 region has 14 residues. Trimming removed 0 bases at V and 6 bases at J, with 13 bases between. CDR1 and CDR2 from the germline V gene are DFQATT and SNEGSKA (reference sequence).